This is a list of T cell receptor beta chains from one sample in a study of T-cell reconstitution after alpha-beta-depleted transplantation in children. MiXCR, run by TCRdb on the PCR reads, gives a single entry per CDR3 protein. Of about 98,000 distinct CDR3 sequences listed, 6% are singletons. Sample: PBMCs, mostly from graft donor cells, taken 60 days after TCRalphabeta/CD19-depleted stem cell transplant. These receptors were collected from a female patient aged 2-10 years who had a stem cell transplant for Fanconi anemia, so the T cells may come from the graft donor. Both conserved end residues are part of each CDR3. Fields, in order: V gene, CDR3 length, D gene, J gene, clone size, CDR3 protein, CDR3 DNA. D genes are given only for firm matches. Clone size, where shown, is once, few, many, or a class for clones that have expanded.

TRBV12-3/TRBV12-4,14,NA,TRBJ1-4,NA,CASRETGSNEKLFF,TGTGCCAGCAGAGAAACAGGGTCTAATGAAAAACTGTTTTTT
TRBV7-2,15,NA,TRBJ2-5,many,CASSFLRPGHGTQYF,TGTGCCAGCAGCTTCCTCCGACCGGGACATGGGACCCAGTACTTC
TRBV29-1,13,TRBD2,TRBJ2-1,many,CSVVAGGPHEQFF,TGCAGCGTGGTAGCGGGAGGGCCGCATGAGCAGTTCTTC
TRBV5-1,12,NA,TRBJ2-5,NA,CASSWGQETQYF,TGCGCCAGCAGCTGGGGCCAAGAGACCCAGTACTTC
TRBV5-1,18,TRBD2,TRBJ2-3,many,CASSSKPGLPLSTDTQYF,TGCGCCAGCAGCTCCAAACCGGGACTACCCCTTAGCACAGATACGCAGTATTTT
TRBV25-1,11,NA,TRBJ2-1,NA,CASSGVVEQFF,TGTGCCAGCAGTGGGGTCGTCGAGCAGTTCTTC
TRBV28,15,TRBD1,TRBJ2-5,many,CASSYMDRTQETQYF,TGTGCCAGCAGTTACATGGACAGGACCCAAGAGACCCAGTACTTC
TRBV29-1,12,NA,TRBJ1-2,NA,CSVDAGDYGYTF,TGCAGCGTTGATGCGGGAGACTATGGCTACACCTTC
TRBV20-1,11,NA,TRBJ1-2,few,CSATPGHGYTF,TGCAGTGCTACCCCGGGACACGGGTACACCTTC
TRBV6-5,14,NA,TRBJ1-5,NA,CASSYESGGQPQHF,TGTGCCAGCAGTTACGAGTCGGGGGGTCAGCCCCAGCATTTT
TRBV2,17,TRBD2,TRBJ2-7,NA,CASSVTLLAGAVDEQYF,TGTGCCAGCAGTGTTACCCTTTTAGCGGGAGCCGTAGACGAGCAGTACTTC
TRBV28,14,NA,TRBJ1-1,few,CASSVDRMLIEAFF,TGTGCCAGCAGTGTCGACAGGATGCTTATAGAAGCTTTCTTT
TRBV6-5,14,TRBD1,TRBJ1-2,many,CASSYSGQPYGYTF,TGTGCCAGCAGTTACTCGGGACAGCCCTATGGCTACACCTTC
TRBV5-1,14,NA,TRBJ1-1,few,CASSLSQGNTEAFF,TGCGCCAGCAGCTTGTCACAGGGGAACACTGAAGCTTTCTTT
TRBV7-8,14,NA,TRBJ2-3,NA,CASSFQGGWDTQYF,TGTGCCAGCAGCTTCCAGGGGGGTTGGGATACGCAGTATTTT
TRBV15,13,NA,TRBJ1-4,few,CATSRPGDAGLFF,TGTGCCACCAGCAGACCGGGGGACGCGGGCCTGTTTTTT
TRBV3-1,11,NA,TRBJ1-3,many,CASSRAGEEYF,TGTGCCAGCAGCCGGGCCGGCGAGGAGTATTTT
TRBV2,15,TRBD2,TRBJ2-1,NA,CASSGTAGGYNEQFF,TGTGCCAGCAGTGGGACAGCGGGGGGGTACAATGAGCAGTTCTTC
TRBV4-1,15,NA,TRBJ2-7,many,CASSTGGGALREQYF,TGCGCCAGCAGCACTGGAGGAGGGGCCTTGAGGGAGCAGTACTTC
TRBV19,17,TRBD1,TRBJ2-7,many,CASRGWDRGPGRYEQYF,TGTGCCAGTAGAGGCTGGGACAGGGGTCCGGGACGGTACGAGCAGTACTTC
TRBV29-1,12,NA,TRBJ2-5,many,CSVLDGQETQYF,TGCAGCGTTTTGGACGGTCAAGAGACCCAGTACTTC
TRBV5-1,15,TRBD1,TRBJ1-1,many,CASSSGQVRDTEAFF,TGCGCCAGCAGCTCTGGACAGGTTAGAGACACTGAAGCTTTCTTT
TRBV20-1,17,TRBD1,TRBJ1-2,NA,CSASHPLRDRGFYGYTF,TGCAGTGCTAGCCACCCCCTCCGGGACAGAGGTTTCTATGGCTACACCTTC
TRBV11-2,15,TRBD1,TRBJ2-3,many,CASSSRDRGTDTQYF,TGTGCCAGCAGCTCCCGGGACAGGGGGACAGATACGCAGTATTTT
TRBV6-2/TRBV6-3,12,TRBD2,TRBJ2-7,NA,CASRTSGYEQYF,TGTGCCAGCAGGACTAGCGGGTACGAGCAGTACTTC
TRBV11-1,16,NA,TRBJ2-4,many,CASSPPLAGVKNIQYF,TGTGCCAGCAGCCCCCCCCTGGCAGGGGTCAAAAACATTCAGTACTTC
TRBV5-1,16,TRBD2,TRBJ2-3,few,CASSLAGGTSTDTQYF,TGCGCCAGCAGCTTGGCGGGAGGGACTAGCACAGATACGCAGTATTTT
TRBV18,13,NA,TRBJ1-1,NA,CASSPQGVAEAFF,TGTGCCAGCTCACCGCAGGGAGTAGCTGAAGCTTTCTTT
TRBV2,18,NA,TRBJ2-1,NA,CAFCLEALRDPIYNEQFF,TGTGCCTTCTGTTTAGAGGCCCTCCGGGACCCCATCTACAATGAGCAGTTCTTC
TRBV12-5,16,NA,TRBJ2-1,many,CASGLREGLFFDEQFF,TGTGCTAGTGGTTTGCGCGAGGGACTTTTTTTCGATGAGCAGTTCTTC
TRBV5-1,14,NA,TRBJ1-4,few,CASTSDPQAEKLFF,TGCGCCAGCACCTCAGACCCACAGGCGGAAAAACTGTTTTTT
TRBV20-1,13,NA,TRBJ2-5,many,CSARHGGQETQYF,TGCAGTGCTAGACACGGCGGGCAAGAGACCCAGTACTTC
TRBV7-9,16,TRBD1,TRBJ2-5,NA,CASSSRQGGYLETQYF,TGTGCCAGCAGCTCCCGACAGGGGGGATACCTAGAGACCCAGTACTTC
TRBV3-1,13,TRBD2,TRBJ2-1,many,CASSHSGSYEQFF,TGTGCCAGCAGCCACAGCGGGAGCTATGAGCAGTTCTTC